The clone carrying this T cell receptor beta chain was seen ten or more times. CDR3-region Arm-PCR and iRepertoire HTBI primers produced the TCR beta libraries. Each CDR3 protein gets one entry after TCRdb re-called the multiplex PCR reads with MiXCR. The table has 620,000 or so distinct CDR3 sequences, under 20% seen once; the top ten hold approximately 18%. This specimen belongs to a study of regulatory T cells in long-lasting Graves disease. Time point denoted: newly diagnosed GD, antithyroid drugs for less than 3 months. PBMCs were the source of the RNA used for TCR sequencing. These records were also assigned to another study, of T cells in Graves' hyperthyroidism and ophthalmopathy. This second study notes: Also found in blood were most expanded thyroid clonotypes above 0.001.

This clonotype was sampled from a woman under 40 with Graves disease. The sequencing used peripheral blood mononuclear cells (PBMCs), collected at new diagnosis, from a patient treated with antithyroid drugs.

Here the CDR3 reads CASREGQEKDEQYF. The DNA for the CDR3 is TGTGCCAGCAGGGAAGGACAGGAAAAGGACGAGCAGTACTTC. J is TRBJ2-7 and V is TRBV28; the match to TRBD1 covers 7 bases. V lost 6 bases, J lost 5 bases, and 10 bases stayed unmatched. The length of the CDR3 is 14 residues. Germline loops: CDR1 MDHEN, CDR2 SYDVKM.